The T cell receptor (beta chain) under discussion was sequenced for a study of early T cells in non-severe SARS-CoV-2 infection. For the study at large: Chains were unpaired, as sequencing was done on bulk RNA from unsorted whole blood.

The CDR3 contains 19 residues. Losses at the gene ends were 0 bases for V and 4 bases for J; bases not matched to a gene: 14. Germline lookup yields CDR1 MNHEY and CDR2 SMNVEV (reference sequence). Study outcomes and limitations: The matching step, a VDJdb search, favored anti-spike CD8 responses and missed private and CD4 specificities.

Unique molecular identifier tags were affixed to discrete cDNA molecules. Using its own MiXCR run on the 5' RACE reads, TCRdb lists one record per CDR3 protein. This sample yields about 94,000 distinct CDR3 sequences, of which approximately 13% are seen a single time; under 2.5% belongs to the top ten. In this sample, this clonotype turned up a few times. Antigen: not known. Sequencing was done on a sample of whole blood. This chain links TRBV27 with TRBJ2-5; 10 bases are a match to TRBD2. The origin of this receptor is an adult who was a healthcare worker with PCR-confirmed SARS-CoV-2 infection or an uninfected control (not recorded which). The CDR3, as DNA: TGTGCCAGCAGTTTATCTGCTTGGGAGAGCGGGGGGGCCCGAGAGACCCAGTACTTC. This encodes CASSLSAWESGGARETQYF.